The 28 T cell receptor beta chains below all came from one sample that was sequenced in a study of technical replicates of blood from several donors. Clones were sequenced by immunoSEQ multiplex PCR, and TCRdb holds only the in-frame ones, with some missing. Of tens of thousands of clones listed, roughly 93% were seen once; the top ten hold about 0.26%. The sample was T cells isolated from PBMCs. These receptor sequences come from a human donor in good health.

The chain employs TRBV28 and TRBJ2-5; 9 nucleotides agree with TRBD1. The CDR3 loop spans 13 amino acids. The V gene end was trimmed by 10 bases and the J gene end by 2 bases; junction bases not matched to a gene: 5. The V gene's germline CDR1 is MDHEN and CDR2 SYDVKM. CDR3 sequence: CATHRGPQETQYF. CDR3 DNA sequence: TGTGCCACACACAGGGGGCCGCAAGAGACCCAGTACTTC. The whole variable domain, remainder taken from reference TRBV28 and TRBJ2-5, is DVKVTQSSRYLVKRTGEKVFLECVQDMDHENMFWYRQDPGLGLRLIYFSYDVKMKEKGDIPEGYSVSREKKERFSLILESASTNQTSMYLCATHRGPQETQYFGPGTRLLVL.

J is TRBJ1-1 and V is TRBV19; D is perhaps TRBD1 (5 bases). CDR1 is LNHDA, CDR2 SQIVND, per germline (reference sequence). This CDR3 has 15 residues. V was pared by 0 bases and J by 1 base, with 9 bases between. The CDR3 spells CASSIERGQNTEAFF. In DNA form, the CDR3 reads TGTGCCAGTAGTATAGAGAGAGGACAGAACACTGAAGCTTTCTTT.

This sequence joins TRBV19 and TRBJ2-5; D possibly corresponds to TRBD1 (6 bases). The CDR3 covers 12 residues. The V gene lost 9 bases and the J gene lost 5 bases, with 13 bases spanning the gap. In germline, CDR1 is LNHDA, CDR2 SQIVND (reference sequence). Here the CDR3 reads CASRGDAETQYF. For the CDR3, the DNA is TGTGCCAGCAGGGGAGACGCGGAGACCCAGTACTTC.

A note on this clone: The same CDR3 is also encoded by other DNA sequences in this sample. This sequence joins TRBV27 and TRBJ2-7, with 7 bases identical to TRBD2. The germline V gene has CDR1 MNHEY and CDR2 SMNVEV (reference sequence). The ends lost 3 bases at V and 2 bases at J; junction bases unmatched: 1. This CDR3 has 13 residues. The CDR3 reads CASSFGGTYEQYF. CDR3 coding DNA: TGTGCCAGCAGTTTCGGGGGGACCTACGAGCAGTACTTC.

The chain combines TRBV19 with TRBJ2-7, with 7 bases lining up with TRBD2. CDR3 length equals 14 residues. V shed 6 bases, J shed 2 bases, and the junction held 7 bases outside the gene matches. Germline V gene data show CDR1 as LNHDA and CDR2 as SQIVND (reference sequence). This chain's CDR3 is CASSPQGGAYEQYF. CDR3 bases: TGTGCCAGTAGCCCGCAGGGAGGGGCCTACGAGCAGTACTTC.

This chain joins TRBV5-6 and TRBJ1-2; D unresolved. V was cut by 0 bases and J by 7 bases, with 13 bases left in between. In germline, CDR1 is SGHDT, CDR2 YYEEEE. The CDR3 consists of 14 residues. CDR3 sequence: CASSLDSGWGGYTF. The CDR3, as DNA: TGTGCCAGCAGCTTGGATAGCGGGTGGGGTGGCTACACCTTC.

J is TRBJ1-2 and V is TRBV6-5; 8 bases line up with TRBD1. Trimming removed 4 bases from V and 6 bases from J; junction bases left unmatched: 7. The CDR3 runs to 14 residues. Germline loops: CDR1 MNHEY, CDR2 SVGAGI. The CDR3 loop reads CASSWTGPLDGYTF. The CDR3 DNA reads TGTGCCAGCAGTTGGACAGGGCCCCTGGATGGCTACACCTTC.

This clone occurred once. V is TRBV10-3 and J is TRBJ1-4, with D perhaps matching TRBD1 (6 bases). This CDR3 is built from 15 residues. The V gene's germline CDR1 is ENHRY and CDR2 SYGVKD. Trimming cost V 2 bases and J 5 bases, with 12 bases left between them. DNA for the CDR3: TGTGCCATCAGTGAGACTGGACAGCCAAATGAAAAACTGTTTTTT. Translating gives CAISETGQPNEKLFF.

This clone came up once. The chain has TRBV6-5 and TRBJ2-1; possible D gene TRBD2, 7 bases. Trimming took 1 base from V and 3 from J, leaving 13 bases between them. Germline CDR1 MNHEY, CDR2 SVGAGI. There are 16 residues in the CDR3. The CDR3 DNA is TGTGCCAGCAGTTACTTTGGGGGGGGCTTCTACAATGAGCAGTTCTTC. This sequence encodes CASSYFGGGFYNEQFF.

The chain joins TRBV30 to TRBJ2-5, with TRBD2 matching 8 bases. In germline, CDR1 is GTSNPN, CDR2 SVGIG (reference sequence). This CDR3 spans 13 amino acids. CDR3 bases: TGTGCTGCCCCGGGGGGGCCGGGGGAGACCCAGTACTTC. Amino acids: CAAPGGPGETQYF.

The V call is TRBV7-9, the J call TRBJ1-5; D not resolved. This CDR3 has 12 amino acids. The germline CDR1 and CDR2 sequences are SEHNR and FQNEAQ (reference sequence). V lost 4 bases and J lost 5, with 6 bases in between. CDR3 amino acids: CASSSGYQPQHF. CDR3 DNA: TGTGCCAGCAGCTCCGGTTATCAGCCCCAGCATTTT. Combining the CDR3 with reference TRBV7-9 and TRBJ1-5 gives the whole variable domain DTGVSQNPRHKITKRGQNVTFRCDPISEHNRLYWYRQTLGQGPEFLTYFQNEAQLEKSRLLSDRFSAERPKGSFSTLEIQRTEQGDSAMYLCASSSGYQPQHFGDGTRLSIL.

This clone appeared a single time. V and J are TRBV28 and TRBJ2-7; 7 bases match TRBD1. The V gene's germline CDR1 is MDHEN and CDR2 SYDVKM. The CDR3 has 14 amino acids. Trimming took 3 bases from V and 11 from J; bases not matched to a gene: 13. This chain's CDR3 is CASSLRSAGGLEYF. CDR3 DNA: TGTGCCAGCAGTTTGCGGTCGGCAGGGGGATTGGAGTACTTC.

The J gene is TRBJ1-5, the V gene TRBV6-5; D uncertain. Trimming removed 6 bases at V and 7 bases at J, with 16 bases between. Germline V gene lookup returns CDR1 MNHEY and CDR2 SVGAGI. The CDR3 consists of 14 residues. CDR3 protein: CASSPGESFQPQHF. CDR3 coding DNA: TGTGCCAGCAGCCCCGGGGAATCCTTCCAGCCCCAGCATTTT.

V gene TRBV30 combines with J gene TRBJ1-2; 11 bases align to TRBD1. CDR1 and CDR2 (germline): GTSNPN, SVGIG (reference sequence). With V trimmed by 3 bases and J by 5 bases, 5 bases remained unmatched. The CDR3 has 14 amino acids. The CDR3 DNA reads as TGTGCCTGGAGCCCGGACAGGGGGCTTTATGGCTACACCTTC. It encodes CAWSPDRGLYGYTF.

The chain links TRBV6-1 to TRBJ1-2, with a weak D call TRBD1 (6 bases). V was clipped by 2 bases and J by 4 bases, with 20 bases between them. Germline values: CDR1 MNHNS, CDR2 SASEGT. This CDR3 region has 17 residues. The CDR3 bases are TGTGCCAGCAGTGAATGGGTTTACGCAGGGGAGAGCTATGGCTACACCTTC. Translating gives CASSEWVYAGESYGYTF.

The J gene is TRBJ2-1, the V gene TRBV28; D perhaps matches TRBD2 (5 bases). The CDR3 contains 13 residues. Trimming shortened V by 6 bases and J by 9 bases, and 15 bases separated the two germline ends. Germline V gene lookup returns CDR1 MDHEN and CDR2 SYDVKM. DNA of the CDR3: TGTGCCAGCAGGGACCCTAGCAGTGGTGAGCAGTTCTTC. Translating it yields CASRDPSSGEQFF.

J is TRBJ2-1 and V is TRBV27, with D possibly TRBD1 on 6 matching bases. This CDR3 has 13 residues. V lost 7 bases, J lost 0 bases, and 7 bases lay in between. The germline CDR1 and CDR2 sequences are MNHEY and SMNVEV (reference sequence). The CDR3 reads CASKDSSYNEQFF. In DNA form, the CDR3 reads TGTGCCAGCAAGGACAGCTCCTACAATGAGCAGTTCTTC.

The chain has TRBV19 and TRBJ2-3; 13 positions match TRBD2. This CDR3 is 19 amino acids long. CDR1 is LNHDA, CDR2 SQIVND, per germline (reference sequence). J gave up 2 bases and V 0 bases, and 8 bases lay outside the gene matches. The CDR3 DNA reads TGTGCCAGTAGTATAGATCCCAGGACTAGCGGGGGCCTCACAGATACGCAGTATTTT. Protein product: CASSIDPRTSGGLTDTQYF.

The rearrangement uses TRBV29-1 and TRBJ2-7; 10 bases fit TRBD2. With 7 bases clipped from V and 4 bases from J, the junction kept 4 bases outside the gene matches. Germline lookup yields CDR1 SQVTM and CDR2 ANQGSEA. This CDR3 contains 12 residues. CDR3 coding DNA: TGCAGCGCCGGGACTAGCGCATACGAGCAGTACTTC. Its translation: CSAGTSAYEQYF.

The chain carries TRBV7-6 and TRBJ2-1; TRBD2 agrees at 12 bases. V shed 6 bases, J shed 6 bases, and the junction held 6 bases outside the gene matches. This CDR3 has 15 residues. Germline V CDR1 and CDR2: SGHVS, FNYEAQ. The CDR3 DNA is TGTGCCAGCAGAGCTCGGACTAGCGGGACCAATGAGCAGTTCTTC. Its translation is CASRARTSGTNEQFF.

The gene calls are TRBV5-4 and TRBJ2-1; D unclear. From germline, CDR1 is SGHNT and CDR2 YYREEE (reference sequence). Trimming cost V 0 bases and J 0 bases, with 7 bases left between them. CDR3 length: 15 amino acids. CDR3 loop: CASSLVHSSYNEQFF. In DNA, the CDR3 is TGTGCCAGCAGCTTGGTCCACAGCTCCTACAATGAGCAGTTCTTC.

Here the CDR3 reads CASRGQGGTGELFF. The CDR3 bases are TGTGCCAGTAGGGGGCAGGGAGGCACCGGGGAGCTGTTTTTT. The V call is TRBV19, the J call TRBJ2-2, with a tentative D call TRBD2 (6 bases). The CDR3 sequence is 14 residues long. Trimming removed 6 bases at V and 4 bases at J, with 12 bases between. Germline V gives CDR1 LNHDA, CDR2 SQIVND (reference sequence).

This chain links TRBV13 with TRBJ2-2; TRBD1 might be the D (6 bases). Germline values: CDR1 PRHDT, CDR2 FYEKMQ (reference sequence). Trimming took off 2 bases at V and 6 bases at J, with 16 bases between the two ends. This CDR3 spans 16 amino acids. The CDR3: CASSLLYRVSAGELFF. The CDR3 DNA is TGTGCCAGCAGCTTACTCTACAGGGTCTCCGCCGGGGAGCTGTTTTTT.

The chain links TRBV6-5 to TRBJ2-5, with D perhaps matching TRBD1 (6 bases). There are 15 residues in the CDR3. V dropped 6 bases and J dropped 3 bases, with 17 bases sitting between them. Germline CDR1 MNHEY, CDR2 SVGAGI. The CDR3 DNA is TGTGCCAGCAGCCCCTTACAGGGAATTGAAGAGACCCAGTACTTC. It is translated as CASSPLQGIEETQYF.

The V call is TRBV29-1, the J call TRBJ2-1; 7 bases line up with TRBD2. V shed 6 bases and J 4 bases; nucleotides not matched to a gene: 12. The CDR3 is made up of 15 amino acids. Germline V lookup: CDR1 SQVTM, CDR2 ANQGSEA. CDR3 amino acids: CSVGGVLDSYNEQFF. The CDR3 region has the DNA TGCAGCGTGGGAGGGGTGCTAGATTCGTACAATGAGCAGTTCTTC.

The chain couples TRBV11-2 to TRBJ2-3; 8 bases match TRBD2. CDR1 SGHAT and CDR2 FQNNGV come from the germline V gene. V lost 11 bases and J lost 8; bases outside the gene matches: 15. CDR3 size: 14 residues. CDR3 nucleotide sequence: TGTGCCCTCGCACCCCTTCGGGGGGGCGGTACGCAGTATTTT. Translation: CALAPLRGGGTQYF.

The chain's CDR3 is CASSSLGGPYNQPQHF. In DNA, the CDR3 is TGTGCCAGCAGTTCCCTGGGGGGGCCGTACAATCAGCCCCAGCATTTT. This rearrangement joins TRBV28 to TRBJ1-5; tentatively, D is TRBD1 (6 bases). Per germline, CDR1 MDHEN and CDR2 SYDVKM. CDR3 length equals 16 residues. The V gene lost 4 bases and the J gene lost 3 bases, with 16 bases spanning the gap.

This chain joins TRBV19 and TRBJ2-5, with D possibly matching TRBD2 (5 bases). The CDR3 runs 15 residues. V was pared by 1 base and J by 2 bases, with 11 bases between. Germline-derived CDR1 and CDR2 are LNHDA and SQIVND (reference sequence). CDR3 loop: CASSIGTRPQETQYF. The DNA of the CDR3 is TGTGCCAGTAGTATAGGGACTCGACCGCAAGAGACCCAGTACTTC.